This passage covers 25 T cell receptor beta chains from one sample sequenced in a study of T cell changes during pregnancy in multiple sclerosis. Produced via immunoSEQ multiplex PCR; TCRdb's table is partial and in-frame only. Among under 20,000 clones listed, approximately 81% were seen once. The input for sequencing was CD8+ T cells from peripheral blood mononuclear cells, taken after pregnancy. The source is a female donor with multiple sclerosis, enrolled in a pregnancy study.

The chain is built from TRBV9 and TRBJ2-5, with D possibly matching TRBD2 (6 bases). CDR1 is SGDLS, CDR2 YYNGEE, per germline. V lost 0 bases and J 5 bases, leaving 11 bases between the germline ends. The CDR3 spans 14 residues. The CDR3 bases are TGTGCCAGCAGCGTAGACGGGAGTGGGGAGACCCAGTACTTC. Encoded protein: CASSVDGSGETQYF.

This chain joins TRBV2 and TRBJ1-6; perhaps TRBD1 as D (6 bases). The V gene's germline CDR1 is SNHLY and CDR2 FYNNEI. CDR3 length: 17 residues. V gave up 3 bases and J gave up 1 base, with 13 bases separating them. The CDR3 region has the DNA TGTGCCAGCAGTGAGCGACAGGCGCCATCCTATAATTCACCCCTCCACTTT. As protein: CASSERQAPSYNSPLHF.

The chain combines TRBV9 with TRBJ2-3; 9 nucleotides agree with TRBD2. V was pared by 4 bases and J by 0 bases, with 15 bases of the junction left unmatched. Germline CDR1 is SGDLS and CDR2 is YYNGEE. CDR3 length: 19 amino acids. The CDR3 protein is CASSSSGLAGVGSTDTQYF. The DNA of the CDR3 is TGTGCCAGCAGCTCCTCGGGGTTAGCGGGAGTAGGTAGCACAGATACGCAGTATTTT. Full variable domain (missing parts from reference TRBV9 and TRBJ2-3): DSGVTQTPKHLITATGQRVTLRCSPRSGDLSVYWYQQSLDQGLQFLIQYYNGEERAKGNILERFSAQQFPDLHSELNLSSLELGDSALYFCASSSSGLAGVGSTDTQYFGPGTRLTVL.

The chain uses TRBV7-3 and TRBJ1-1; D is perhaps TRBD1 (6 bases). The CDR3 runs to 14 residues. Germline CDR1 SGHTA, CDR2 FQGTGA. The V end was cut by 5 bases, the J end by 3 bases, with 13 bases between. The CDR3 reads CASSPQGWDTEAFF. CDR3 nucleotides: TGTGCCAGCAGCCCCCAGGGGTGGGACACTGAAGCTTTCTTT.

The gene calls are TRBV6-4 and TRBJ1-1; D unresolved. The CDR3 runs to 13 residues. Germline values: CDR1 MRHNA, CDR2 SNTAGT. V shed 3 bases and J shed 7 bases, with 12 bases lying between them. CDR3 in DNA: TGTGCCAGCAGTGATTGGAGTAGCGGTGAAGCTTTCTTT. This sequence encodes CASSDWSSGEAFF.

The chain recombines TRBV5-1 with TRBJ1-2; 7 bases align to TRBD1. Germline assignment: CDR1 SGHRS and CDR2 YFSETQ. The V gene end was trimmed by 0 bases and the J gene end by 4 bases; junction bases not matched to a gene: 6. The CDR3 is made up of 15 amino acids. In DNA form, the CDR3 reads TGCGCCAGCAGCTTGGATGGACAGGCTGCCTATGGCTACACCTTC. This sequence encodes CASSLDGQAAYGYTF.

This clone was found a few times. V gene TRBV7-3 combines with J gene TRBJ2-3, with 7 nucleotides matching TRBD2. Trimming took 5 bases from V and 4 from J; bases not matched to a gene: 9. Germline CDR1 SGHTA, CDR2 FQGTGA. This CDR3 comprises 15 residues. The CDR3 sequence: CASSPVGGGADTQYF. In DNA, the CDR3 is TGTGCCAGCAGCCCTGTGGGGGGGGGAGCAGATACGCAGTATTTT.

The chain uses TRBV5-4 and TRBJ1-4; 8 bases align to TRBD1. The germline CDR1 and CDR2 sequences are SGHNT and YYREEE (reference sequence). This CDR3 region has 16 residues. The V segment lost 4 bases and the J segment 7 bases; nucleotides outside the gene matches: 12. CDR3 sequence: CASSLTRTGTSEKLFF. CDR3 DNA: TGTGCCAGCAGCCTAACAAGGACAGGGACGAGTGAAAAACTGTTTTTT.

The rearrangement joins TRBV28 to TRBJ2-1; 9 bases align to TRBD2. Trimming cost V 5 bases and J 5 bases; bases outside gene matches: 7. The germline gives CDR1 MDHEN, CDR2 SYDVKM. This CDR3 comprises 15 residues. The CDR3 loop reads CASSAPSGKNNEQFF. CDR3 sequence (DNA): TGTGCCAGCAGTGCCCCTAGCGGGAAGAACAATGAGCAGTTCTTC. Full variable domain (outside the CDR3, taken from reference TRBV28 and TRBJ2-1): DVKVTQSSRYLVKRTGEKVFLECVQDMDHENMFWYRQDPGLGLRLIYFSYDVKMKEKGDIPEGYSVSREKKERFSLILESASTNQTSMYLCASSAPSGKNNEQFFGPGTRLTVL.

V usage is TRBV7-3 and J usage is TRBJ2-3; 9 nucleotides align to TRBD2. Trimming removed 5 bases from V and 2 bases from J; junction bases left unmatched: 5. Germline CDR1 is SGHTA and CDR2 is FQGTGA. This CDR3 comprises 15 residues. The CDR3 is CASSPAGGPTDTQYF. CDR3 in DNA: TGTGCCAGCAGCCCAGCGGGGGGTCCCACAGATACGCAGTATTTT.

CDR3 region: CASSFEGVNSPLHF. CDR3 bases: TGTGCCAGCAGTTTTGAAGGGGTGAATTCACCCCTCCACTTT. The V and J genes are TRBV27 and TRBJ1-6; D possibly corresponds to TRBD1 (5 bases). Per the germline V gene, CDR1 is MNHEY and CDR2 is SMNVEV (reference sequence). The V and J ends lost 3 bases and 7 bases respectively, with 10 bases between them. The CDR3 consists of 14 residues.

This chain joins TRBV4-1 and TRBJ2-3; D is perhaps TRBD1 (7 bases). Between the trimmed V and J ends, which lost 1 base and 2 bases, there was a span of 22 bases. CDR3 size: 19 residues. Germline loops: CDR1 MGHRA, CDR2 YSYEKL. DNA of the CDR3: TGCGCCAGCAGCCAAGGTGGATACAGGGGAGGAGGTACCACAGATACGCAGTATTTT. Its translation: CASSQGGYRGGGTTDTQYF.

The rearrangement uses TRBV7-2 and TRBJ2-3; TRBD2 aligns across 12 bases. The V gene end was trimmed by 5 bases and the J gene end by 6 bases; junction bases not matched to a gene: 9. The germline gives CDR1 SGHTA, CDR2 FQGNSA. This CDR3 region has 16 residues. The CDR3 region has the DNA TGTGCCAGCAGCCGATACATGACTAGCGGGAGTGATACGCAGTATTTT. This encodes CASSRYMTSGSDTQYF.

The gene calls are TRBV27 and TRBJ1-4; 10 nucleotides line up with TRBD1. Germline assignment: CDR1 MNHEY and CDR2 SMNVEV (reference sequence). The CDR3 consists of 15 residues. The V gene end was trimmed by 8 bases and the J gene end by 10 bases; junction bases not matched to a gene: 13. CDR3 residues: CASGTTGQGWGKLFF. CDR3 sequence (DNA): TGTGCCAGCGGGACGACGGGACAGGGGTGGGGAAAACTGTTTTTT.

The chain recombines TRBV7-6 with TRBJ2-5; 11 bases agree with TRBD2. Germline values: CDR1 SGHVS, CDR2 FNYEAQ. CDR3 length: 16 residues. The V segment lost 2 bases and the J segment 4 bases; nucleotides outside the gene matches: 6. The CDR3 reads CASSLFSGGAGETQYF. CDR3 sequence (DNA): TGTGCCAGCAGCTTATTTAGCGGGGGGGCAGGAGAGACCCAGTACTTC.

CDR3 sequence reads: CASSIRDSATDTQYF. CDR3 nucleotides: TGTGCCAGTAGTATAAGGGATAGCGCCACAGATACGCAGTATTTT. This rearrangement joins TRBV19 to TRBJ2-3, with a possible D match to TRBD2 (5 bases). This CDR3 spans 15 amino acids. Germline V gene sequence: CDR1 LNHDA, CDR2 SQIVND (reference sequence). Trimming removed 2 bases at V and 2 bases at J, with 11 bases between.

The rearrangement joins TRBV15 to TRBJ2-3; 8 bases fit TRBD1. The trim removed 3 bases at V and 6 bases at J, leaving 5 bases unmatched. Per germline, CDR1 LNHNV and CDR2 YYDKDF (reference sequence). CDR3 length: 14 amino acids. The CDR3 sequence is CATSRRTGPDTQYF. The CDR3 nucleotides are TGTGCCACCAGCAGGCGGACAGGGCCCGATACGCAGTATTTT.

The chain recombines TRBV7-8 with TRBJ1-2; 11 nucleotides match TRBD1. Germline V CDR1 and CDR2: SGHVS, FQNEAQ. The CDR3 length is 14 residues. V was pared by 4 bases and J by 3 bases, with 1 base of the junction left unmatched. CDR3 loop: CASSSGQGDYGYTF. The CDR3 region has the DNA TGTGCCAGCAGCTCGGGACAGGGGGACTATGGCTACACCTTC.

The chain has TRBV30 and TRBJ2-7; TRBD2 agrees at 7 bases. The CDR3 length is 19 residues. Trimming took 0 bases from V and 3 from J; bases not matched to a gene: 20. Germline loops: CDR1 GTSNPN, CDR2 SVGIG (reference sequence). The chain's CDR3 is CAWSVLQHNGRDSYYEQYF. The DNA of the CDR3 is TGTGCCTGGAGTGTTTTACAGCACAATGGGAGGGACTCTTACTACGAGCAGTACTTC.

This chain uses TRBV7-6 with TRBJ2-7, with D tentatively TRBD2 (5 bases). Trimming cost V 6 bases and J 4 bases, with 19 bases left between them. CDR1 is SGHVS, CDR2 FNYEAQ, per germline. The CDR3 is made up of 15 amino acids. The chain's CDR3 is CASRPTTTEDYEQYF. The CDR3 nucleotides are TGTGCCAGCAGACCGACTACAACTGAGGATTACGAGCAGTACTTC.

V is TRBV27 and J is TRBJ1-5; D not resolved. This CDR3 is 15 amino acids long. Germline V gene sequence: CDR1 MNHEY, CDR2 SMNVEV (reference sequence). V gave up 2 bases and J gave up 1 base, with 9 bases separating them. The CDR3 DNA follows: TGTGCCAGCAGTTTAGATTACTGGAGCAATCAGCCCCAGCATTTT. This sequence encodes CASSLDYWSNQPQHF.

This chain connects TRBV28 to TRBJ2-1, with D perhaps matching TRBD1 (6 bases). V was cut by 7 bases and J by 0 bases, with 13 bases left in between. Germline V gene sequence: CDR1 MDHEN, CDR2 SYDVKM. The CDR3 loop spans 15 amino acids. The CDR3 loop is CASTIQGYSYNEQFF. The CDR3 nucleotides are TGTGCCAGCACCATACAGGGTTACTCCTACAATGAGCAGTTCTTC.

The chain carries TRBV6-5 and TRBJ2-3; 9 bases map to TRBD1. Germline V lookup: CDR1 MNHEY, CDR2 SVGAGI. The V gene end was trimmed by 3 bases and the J gene end by 5 bases; junction bases not matched to a gene: 3. CDR3 size: 14 residues. The CDR3: CASSYGQGLDTQYF. In DNA, the CDR3 is TGTGCCAGCAGTTATGGACAGGGGTTAGATACGCAGTATTTT.

This clone was seen a handful of times. V is TRBV9 and J is TRBJ2-7, with 9 bases lining up with TRBD1. The CDR3 sequence is 14 residues long. Germline assignment: CDR1 SGDLS and CDR2 YYNGEE. V lost 4 bases to trimming and J lost 4 bases; unmatched junction nucleotides: 6. The CDR3 nucleotides read TGTGCCAGCAGCCTCGCAGACAGGGGGTACGAGCAGTACTTC. Protein product: CASSLADRGYEQYF.

This chain links TRBV4-1 with TRBJ1-5, with TRBD1 matching 11 bases. In germline, CDR1 is MGHRA, CDR2 YSYEKL. This CDR3 is built from 18 residues. Trimming at V came to 1 base and at J to 6 bases, leaving 11 bases not matched to a gene. CDR3 in amino acids: CASSQGPRDRGKRQPQHF. CDR3 nucleotide sequence: TGCGCCAGCAGCCAAGGACCTAGGGACAGGGGGAAACGTCAGCCCCAGCATTTT.